This TCR beta chain emerged from a study of blood T cell repertoires in COVID-19. Between the trimmed V and J ends, which lost 1 base and 2 bases, there was a span of 12 bases. The CDR3 extends over 16 amino acids. From germline, CDR1 is SGHDN and CDR2 FVKESK. The repertoire was sequenced with immunoSEQ multiplex PCR; TCRdb's copy has only in-frame clones and lacks some. The sample holds some 50,000 clones; around 80% are singletons and the top ten take around 2.5%. Sequencing was carried out using peripheral blood. The receptor comes from a man aged 50-59 years with acute or convalescent COVID-19. The chain uses TRBV14 and TRBJ1-3, with D perhaps TRBD1 (6 bases). The CDR3 loop reads CASSQATGLAGNTIYF. The CDR3 DNA reads TGTGCCAGCAGCCAAGCTACAGGGCTCGCTGGAAACACCATATATTTT.